These 19 T cell receptor beta chains came from one sample sequenced in a study of vaccination effects on CD4 cells after COVID-19. Prior to sequencing, the ViraFEST assay stimulated PBMC with viral peptide pools, which expanded the antigen-specific CD4+ T cells. Researchers isolated CD4+ T cells once approximately ten days of culture had elapsed. The study found no prior SARS-CoV-2 infection in the vaccine recipients, who tested negative for nucleocapsid antibodies. Here immunoSEQ multiplex PCR was the method, and the copy in TCRdb shows in-frame clones only, minus some. Here the sample spans around 71,000 clones, approximately 70% being singletons. Their antigens are not known. Sequenced material: CD4+ T cells from PBMCs cultured with HCoV-OC43 spike peptides, taken before COVID-19 vaccination. Indicated subset: HCoV-OC43 spike overlapping peptide pool stimulation. Source of these receptors: a human donor who received a COVID-19 vaccine.

The chain has TRBV7-8 and TRBJ1-2; D gene ambiguous. From germline, CDR1 is SGHVS and CDR2 FQNEAQ. The CDR3 spans 14 residues. The ends were cut back, 5 bases at V and 2 bases at J, with 12 bases in the middle. This CDR3 is CASSREAGNYGYTF. CDR3 DNA: TGTGCCAGCAGCCGTGAGGCTGGAAACTATGGCTACACCTTC.

V gene TRBV7-8 combines with J gene TRBJ2-7; D may be TRBD1 (5 bases). CDR1 is SGHVS and CDR2 is FQNEAQ in the germline V gene. The CDR3 totals 13 residues. V lost 1 base to trimming and J lost 3 bases, with 7 bases between them. CDR3 nucleotides: TGTGCCAGCAGCTTAGGAAGGGGCTACGAGCAGTACGTC. Translation: CASSLGRGYEQYV.

V is TRBV5-1 and J is TRBJ1-5; unclear D gene. Germline loops: CDR1 SGHRS, CDR2 YFSETQ. The CDR3 has 13 residues. V was clipped by 1 base and J by 7 bases, with 9 bases between them. The CDR3 loop reads CASSLSAGQPQHF. The CDR3 bases are TGCGCCAGCAGCTTGTCGGCGGGACAGCCCCAGCATTTT.

The gene calls are TRBV6-1 and TRBJ1-1; D is unclear. The CDR3 has 10 residues. The germline gives CDR1 MNHNS, CDR2 SASEGT. V shed 2 bases and J shed 8 bases, with 3 bases lying between them. This chain's CDR3 is CASSEREAFF. Here the CDR3 DNA reads TGTGCCAGCAGTGAACGGGAAGCTTTCTTT.

This clone was seen more than once but under ten times. The rearrangement uses TRBV27 and TRBJ1-6; D is possibly TRBD1 (6 bases). Germline values: CDR1 MNHEY, CDR2 SMNVEV (reference sequence). The CDR3 extends over 14 amino acids. V was cut by 5 bases and J by 14 bases, with 19 bases left in between. CDR3 amino acids: CASSRRGRVWALHF. CDR3 DNA: TGTGCCAGCAGTCGCAGGGGTCGGGTTTGGGCCCTCCACTTT.

The V gene is TRBV2, the J gene TRBJ2-5; 8 nucleotides align to TRBD2. Germline CDR1 reads SNHLY; CDR2 reads FYNNEI. V dropped 4 bases and J dropped 4; count of bases not matched to a gene: 2. The CDR3 is 13 residues long. Here the CDR3 reads CASSGTSRETQYF. CDR3 nucleotides: TGTGCCAGCAGTGGGACTAGCAGAGAGACCCAGTACTTC.

The rearrangement joins TRBV15 to TRBJ1-2; no reliable D call. V shed 3 bases and J shed 8 bases, with 7 bases lying between them. Germline V CDR1 and CDR2: LNHNV, YYDKDF (reference sequence). The CDR3 runs to 11 residues. CDR3 DNA sequence: TGTGCCACCAGCAGGTTGGGGGGCTACACCTTC. This sequence encodes CATSRLGGYTF.

The rearrangement joins TRBV6-5 to TRBJ2-2, with 9 bases aligning to TRBD1. Germline CDR1 MNHEY, CDR2 SVGAGI. This CDR3 has 15 residues. Losses at the gene ends were 7 bases for V and 6 bases for J; bases not matched to a gene: 9. CDR3 sequence (DNA): TGTGCCAGCAATCTGGGACAGGGTTATTCCGGGGAGCTGTTTTTT. This sequence encodes CASNLGQGYSGELFF.

The gene calls are TRBV19 and TRBJ2-7, with no clear D. This CDR3 is 14 amino acids long. The germline V gene has CDR1 LNHDA and CDR2 SQIVND (reference sequence). Trimming left V 6 bases short and J 0 bases short, with 12 bases between. For the CDR3, the DNA is TGTGCCAGTAGCCCGACGGTTTACTCCTACGAGCAGTACGTC. Translating gives CASSPTVYSYEQYV.

The genes are TRBV5-1 and TRBJ2-5; D unclear. Germline-derived CDR1 and CDR2 are SGHRS and YFSETQ. Trimming removed 4 bases from V and 2 bases from J, with 21 bases in between. This CDR3 region has 17 residues. The CDR3 loop reads CASSPLFPVAQQETQYF. DNA of the CDR3: TGCGCCAGCAGCCCTCTTTTCCCGGTTGCACAACAAGAGACCCAGTACTTC.

The genes are TRBV3-1 (or the pseudogene TRBV3-2) and TRBJ1-2; D gene ambiguous. CDR1 and CDR2 (germline): LGHDT, YNNKEL (reference sequence). The germline V and J ends were trimmed by 2 bases and 2 bases, with 15 bases remaining between them. There are 16 residues in the CDR3. The CDR3 DNA sequence: TGTGCCAGCAGCCAAAACCCGCTGCATAGAAACTATGGCTACACCTTC. It is translated as CASSQNPLHRNYGYTF.

This clone was counted a single time. This chain connects TRBV28 to TRBJ1-3; D perhaps matches TRBD1 (6 bases). Trimming took 7 bases from V and 5 from J, leaving 24 bases between them. Germline assignment: CDR1 MDHEN and CDR2 SYDVKM. The CDR3 has 17 amino acids. CDR3 coding DNA: TGTGCCAGCACCGTGGGGGGCCCGAGGTTCGGAAGAAACACCATATATTTT. Protein: CASTVGGPRFGRNTIYF.

The chain uses TRBV10-3 and TRBJ2-3; 10 bases are shared with TRBD2. V was pared by 3 bases and J by 6 bases, with 6 bases of the junction left unmatched. CDR1 is ENHRY and CDR2 is SYGVKD in the germline V gene. CDR3 length equals 15 residues. The CDR3 here is CAISDLAGVVDTQYF. DNA for the CDR3: TGTGCCATCAGTGACCTAGCGGGGGTGGTGGATACGCAGTATTTT.

Comment on this clone: At one end the junction does not follow the germline gene, possibly because of a read error. The J gene is TRBJ1-2, the V gene TRBV3-1 (or the pseudogene TRBV3-2); D not certain. Germline CDR1 is LGHDT and CDR2 is YNNKEL (reference sequence). The CDR3 is 10 residues long. The chain's CDR3 is CASSQGTVIF. For the CDR3, the DNA is TGTGCCAGCAGCCAAGGGACCGTCATCTTC.

The chain recombines TRBV6-1 with TRBJ2-7; the D is unclear. Trimming took off 1 base at V and 5 bases at J, with 9 bases between the two ends. This CDR3 is 13 amino acids long. The germline V gene has CDR1 MNHNS and CDR2 SASEGT. The CDR3 is CASSEVVGNEQYV. The CDR3 nucleotides read TGTGCCAGCAGTGAAGTGGTAGGGAACGAGCAGTACGTC.

This clone was observed a handful of times. The chain links TRBV15 to TRBJ1-1; D is undetermined. The CDR3 has 15 residues. Germline V gene data show CDR1 as LNHNV and CDR2 as YYDKDF (reference sequence). The germline V and J ends were trimmed by 2 bases and 4 bases, with 14 bases remaining between them. CDR3 DNA sequence: TGTGCCACCAGCAGATCCCAGGTAGCGGGCACTGAAGCTTTCTTT. Translation: CATSRSQVAGTEAFF. Variable domain in full (rest from reference TRBV15 and TRBJ1-1): DAMVIQNPRYQVTQFGKPVTLSCSQTLNHNVMYWYQQKSSQAPKLLFHYYDKDFNNEADTPDNFQSRRPNTSFCFLDIRSPGLGDTAMYLCATSRSQVAGTEAFFGQGTRLTVV.

This clone was counted only a few times. The rearrangement uses TRBV7-7 and TRBJ2-2; TRBD2 agrees at 14 bases. Germline CDR1 and CDR2: SSHAT and FNYEAQ (reference sequence). V dropped 3 bases and J dropped 6; count of bases not matched to a gene: 3. The CDR3 loop spans 16 amino acids. CDR3 sequence reads: CASSFTTSGGAGELFF. CDR3 sequence (DNA): TGTGCCAGCAGCTTTACGACTAGCGGGGGGGCCGGGGAGCTGTTTTTT.

In this sample, this clone turned up a few times. The same CDR3 is also encoded by other DNA sequences in this sample. This rearrangement joins TRBV18 to TRBJ1-1; 10 positions match TRBD1. This CDR3 spans 13 amino acids. The germline CDR1 and CDR2 sequences are KGHSH and LQKENI. Unmatched junction bases numbered 3, after V lost 5 bases and J lost 6 bases. The CDR3 region is CASSSGQGAEAFF. CDR3 coding DNA: TGTGCCAGCTCATCAGGACAGGGGGCTGAAGCTTTCTTT.

This clone was seen a handful of times. The chain employs TRBV4-1 and TRBJ1-2; D is ambiguous. This CDR3 comprises 14 residues. The germline CDR1 and CDR2 sequences are MGHRA and YSYEKL. V lost 0 bases, J lost 8 bases, and 13 bases lay in between. CDR3 loop: CASSQDLPRGGYTF. For the CDR3, the DNA is TGCGCCAGCAGCCAAGATCTCCCACGAGGGGGCTACACCTTC.